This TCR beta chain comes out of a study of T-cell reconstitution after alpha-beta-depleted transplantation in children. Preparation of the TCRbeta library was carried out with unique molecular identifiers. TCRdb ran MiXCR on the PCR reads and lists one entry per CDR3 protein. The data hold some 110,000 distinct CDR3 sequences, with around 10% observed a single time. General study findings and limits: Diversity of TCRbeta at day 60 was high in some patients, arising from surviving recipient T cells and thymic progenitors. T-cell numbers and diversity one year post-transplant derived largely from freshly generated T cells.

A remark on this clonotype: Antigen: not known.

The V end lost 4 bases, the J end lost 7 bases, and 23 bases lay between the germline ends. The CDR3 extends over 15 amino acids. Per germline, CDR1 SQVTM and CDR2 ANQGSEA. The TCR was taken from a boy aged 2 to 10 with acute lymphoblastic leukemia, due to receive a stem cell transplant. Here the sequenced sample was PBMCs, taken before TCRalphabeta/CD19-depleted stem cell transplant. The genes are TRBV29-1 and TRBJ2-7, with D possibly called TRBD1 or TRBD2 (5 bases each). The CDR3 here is CSVASPGPGLSEQYF. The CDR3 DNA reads TGCAGCGTTGCCAGTCCGGGACCCGGTTTGTCGGAGCAGTACTTC.